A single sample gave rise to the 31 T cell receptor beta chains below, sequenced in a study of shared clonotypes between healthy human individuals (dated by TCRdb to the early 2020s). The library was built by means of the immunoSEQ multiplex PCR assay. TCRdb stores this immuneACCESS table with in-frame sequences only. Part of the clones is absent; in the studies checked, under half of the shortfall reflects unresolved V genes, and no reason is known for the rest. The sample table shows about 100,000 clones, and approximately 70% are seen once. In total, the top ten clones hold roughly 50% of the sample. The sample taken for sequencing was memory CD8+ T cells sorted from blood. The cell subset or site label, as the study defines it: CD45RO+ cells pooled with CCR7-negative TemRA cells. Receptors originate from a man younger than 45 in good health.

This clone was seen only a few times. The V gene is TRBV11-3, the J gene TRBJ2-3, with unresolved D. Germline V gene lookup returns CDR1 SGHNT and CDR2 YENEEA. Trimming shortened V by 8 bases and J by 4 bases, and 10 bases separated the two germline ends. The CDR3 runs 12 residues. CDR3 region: CASSTSADTQYF. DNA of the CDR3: TGTGCCAGCTCCACGAGCGCAGATACGCAGTATTTT.

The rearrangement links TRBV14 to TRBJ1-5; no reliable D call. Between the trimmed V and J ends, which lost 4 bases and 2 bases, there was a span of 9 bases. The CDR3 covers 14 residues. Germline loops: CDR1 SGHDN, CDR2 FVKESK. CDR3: CASSPSGGNQPQHF. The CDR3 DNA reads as TGTGCCAGCAGCCCCAGTGGTGGCAATCAGCCCCAGCATTTT.

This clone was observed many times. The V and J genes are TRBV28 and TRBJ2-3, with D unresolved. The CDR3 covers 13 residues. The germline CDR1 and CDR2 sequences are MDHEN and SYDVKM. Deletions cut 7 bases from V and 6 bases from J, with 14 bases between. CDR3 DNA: TGTGCCAGCACGTCGAGGACCGAGGATACGCAGTATTTT. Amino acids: CASTSRTEDTQYF. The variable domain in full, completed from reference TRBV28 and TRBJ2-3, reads DVKVTQSSRYLVKRTGEKVFLECVQDMDHENMFWYRQDPGLGLRLIYFSYDVKMKEKGDIPEGYSVSREKKERFSLILESASTNQTSMYLCASTSRTEDTQYFGPGTRLTVL.

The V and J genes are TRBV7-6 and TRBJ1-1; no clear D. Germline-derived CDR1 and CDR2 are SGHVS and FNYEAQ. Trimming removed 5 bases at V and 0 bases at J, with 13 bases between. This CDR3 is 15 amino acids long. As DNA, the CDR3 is TGTGCCAGCAGCCCAACGGCCAGATTGAACACTGAAGCTTTCTTT. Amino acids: CASSPTARLNTEAFF.

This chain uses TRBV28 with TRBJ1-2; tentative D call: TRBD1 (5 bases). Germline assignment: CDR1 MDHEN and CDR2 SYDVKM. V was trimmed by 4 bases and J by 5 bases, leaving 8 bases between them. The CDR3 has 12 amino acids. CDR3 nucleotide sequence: TGTGCCAGCAGTTACGAGGGGTATGGCTACACCTTC. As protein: CASSYEGYGYTF.

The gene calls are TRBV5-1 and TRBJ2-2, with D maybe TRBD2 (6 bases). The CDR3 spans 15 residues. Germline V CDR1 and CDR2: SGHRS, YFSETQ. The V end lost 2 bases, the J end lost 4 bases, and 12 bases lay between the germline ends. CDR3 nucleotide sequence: TGCGCCAGCAGCTTCAGGGTGGAGGGCACCGGGGAGCTGTTTTTT. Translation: CASSFRVEGTGELFF.

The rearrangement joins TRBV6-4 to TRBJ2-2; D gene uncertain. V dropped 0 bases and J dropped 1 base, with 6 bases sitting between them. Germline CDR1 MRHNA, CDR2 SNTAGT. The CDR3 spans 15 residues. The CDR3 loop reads CASSDSGGNTGELFF. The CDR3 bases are TGTGCCAGCAGTGACTCCGGTGGGAACACCGGGGAGCTGTTTTTT.

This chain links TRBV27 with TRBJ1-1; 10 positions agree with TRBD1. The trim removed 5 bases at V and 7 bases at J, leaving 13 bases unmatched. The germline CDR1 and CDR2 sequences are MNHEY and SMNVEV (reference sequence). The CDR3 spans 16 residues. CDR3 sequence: CASSQPGQGPKNEAFF. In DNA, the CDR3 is TGTGCCAGCAGTCAACCGGGACAGGGGCCCAAGAATGAAGCTTTCTTT.

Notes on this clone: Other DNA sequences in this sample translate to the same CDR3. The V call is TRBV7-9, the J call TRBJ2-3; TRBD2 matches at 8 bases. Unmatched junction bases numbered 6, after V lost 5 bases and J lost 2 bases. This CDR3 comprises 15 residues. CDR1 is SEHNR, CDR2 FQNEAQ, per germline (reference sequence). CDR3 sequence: CASSPLAGNTDTQYF. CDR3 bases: TGTGCCAGCAGCCCATTAGCGGGAAACACAGATACGCAGTATTTT.

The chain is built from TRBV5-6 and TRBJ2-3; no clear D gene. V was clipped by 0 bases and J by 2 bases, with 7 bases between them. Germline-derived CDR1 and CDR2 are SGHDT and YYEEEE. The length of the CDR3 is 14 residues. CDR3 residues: CASSLDLTTDTQYF. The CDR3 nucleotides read TGTGCCAGCAGCTTGGATCTAACCACAGATACGCAGTATTTT.

CDR3 DNA: TGTGCCAGCAGCTCCCACAGGGTTTGGGAGACTAGCGGGAGCTACGAGCAGTACTTC. It yields the protein CASSSHRVWETSGSYEQYF. The J gene is TRBJ2-7, the V gene TRBV7-9; 12 positions agree with TRBD2. Germline CDR1 is SEHNR and CDR2 is FQNEAQ (reference sequence). With V trimmed by 4 bases and J by 3 bases, 16 bases remained unmatched. The CDR3 runs 19 residues. The full variable domain, completed using reference TRBV7-9 and TRBJ2-7, is DTGVSQNPRHKITKRGQNVTFRCDPISEHNRLYWYRQTLGQGPEFLTYFQNEAQLEKSRLLSDRFSAERPKGSFSTLEIQRTEQGDSAMYLCASSSHRVWETSGSYEQYFGPGTRLTVT.

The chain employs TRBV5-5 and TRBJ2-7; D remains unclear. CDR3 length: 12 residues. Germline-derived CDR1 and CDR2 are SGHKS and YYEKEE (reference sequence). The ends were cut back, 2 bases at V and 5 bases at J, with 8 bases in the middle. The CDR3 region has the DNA TGTGCCAGCAGCTTCGGTCTGAACGAGCAGTACTTC. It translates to CASSFGLNEQYF.

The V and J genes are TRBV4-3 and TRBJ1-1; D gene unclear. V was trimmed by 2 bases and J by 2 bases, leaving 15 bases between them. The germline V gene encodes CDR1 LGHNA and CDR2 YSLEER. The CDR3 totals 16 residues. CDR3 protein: CASSQSRTAYNTEAFF. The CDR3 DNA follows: TGCGCCAGCAGCCAATCCCGGACGGCGTATAACACTGAAGCTTTCTTT.

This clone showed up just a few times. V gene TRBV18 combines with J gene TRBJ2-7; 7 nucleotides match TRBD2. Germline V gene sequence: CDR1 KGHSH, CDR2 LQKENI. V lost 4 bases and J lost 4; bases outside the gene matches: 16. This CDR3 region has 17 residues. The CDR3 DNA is TGTGCCAGCTCACGAAGACCAGGAAGCGGGAATAGTTACGAGCAGTACTTC. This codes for CASSRRPGSGNSYEQYF.

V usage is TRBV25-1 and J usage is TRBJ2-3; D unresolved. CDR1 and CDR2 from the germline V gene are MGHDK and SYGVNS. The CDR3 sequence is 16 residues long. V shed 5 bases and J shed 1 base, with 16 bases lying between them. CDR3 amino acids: CASSPLGGAGTDTQYF. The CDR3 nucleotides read TGTGCCAGCAGTCCCCTCGGCGGTGCAGGCACAGATACGCAGTATTTT. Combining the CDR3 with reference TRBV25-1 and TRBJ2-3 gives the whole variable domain EADIYQTPRYLVIGTGKKITLECSQTMGHDKMYWYQQDPGMELHLIHYSYGVNSTEKGDLSSESTVSRIRTEHFPLTLESARPSHTSQYLCASSPLGGAGTDTQYFGPGTRLTVL.

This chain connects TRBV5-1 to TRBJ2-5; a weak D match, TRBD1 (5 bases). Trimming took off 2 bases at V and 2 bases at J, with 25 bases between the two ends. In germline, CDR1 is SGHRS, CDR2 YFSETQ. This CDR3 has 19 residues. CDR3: CASSLSLTFTRPGQETQYF. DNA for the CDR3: TGCGCCAGCAGCTTAAGCCTGACATTTACAAGGCCAGGGCAAGAGACCCAGTACTTC.

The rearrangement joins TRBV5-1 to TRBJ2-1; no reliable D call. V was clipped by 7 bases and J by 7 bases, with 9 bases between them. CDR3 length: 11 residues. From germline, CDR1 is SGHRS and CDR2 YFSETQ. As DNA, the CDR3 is TGCGCCAGCGCCACAGCTAATGAGCAGTTCTTC. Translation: CASATANEQFF.

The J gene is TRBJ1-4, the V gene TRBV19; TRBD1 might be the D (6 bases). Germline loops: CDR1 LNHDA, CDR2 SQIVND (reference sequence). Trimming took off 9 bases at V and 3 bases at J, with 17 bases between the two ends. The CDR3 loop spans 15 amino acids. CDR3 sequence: CASHSYGTPNEKLFF. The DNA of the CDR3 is TGTGCCAGCCATTCCTACGGGACACCTAATGAAAAACTGTTTTTT.

The CDR3: CASSLGYGLAGAIETQYF. CDR3 DNA: TGTGCCAGCAGCTTAGGCTATGGACTAGCGGGAGCCATAGAGACCCAGTACTTC. The chain recombines TRBV13 with TRBJ2-5, with TRBD2 matching over 13 bases. Germline trimming cut 0 bases from V and 4 bases from J; bases unmatched to any gene: 8. This CDR3 spans 18 amino acids. Germline lookup yields CDR1 PRHDT and CDR2 FYEKMQ (reference sequence).

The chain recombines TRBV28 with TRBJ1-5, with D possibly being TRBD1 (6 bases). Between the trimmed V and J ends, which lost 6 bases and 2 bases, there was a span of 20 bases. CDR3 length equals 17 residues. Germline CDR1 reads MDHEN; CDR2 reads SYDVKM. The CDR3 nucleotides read TGTGCCAGCAGCGCTCCCCCGTGGGGGCTGGGCAATCAGCCCCAGCATTTT. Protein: CASSAPPWGLGNQPQHF.

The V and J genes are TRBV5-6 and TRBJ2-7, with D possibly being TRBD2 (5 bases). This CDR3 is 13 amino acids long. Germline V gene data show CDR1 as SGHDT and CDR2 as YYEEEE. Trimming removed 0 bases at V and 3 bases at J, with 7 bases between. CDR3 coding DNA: TGTGCCAGCAGCTTGGATGGGAGCTACGAGCAGTACTTC. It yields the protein CASSLDGSYEQYF.

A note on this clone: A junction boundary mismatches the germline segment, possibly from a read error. In DNA, the CDR3 is TGTGCCAGCGGTTTTAGACGGGAGCAGTACTTC. This codes for CASGFRREQYF. The genes are TRBV27 and TRBJ2-7; D is ambiguous. The CDR3 sequence is 11 residues long. The germline gives CDR1 MNHEY, CDR2 SMNVEV (reference sequence).

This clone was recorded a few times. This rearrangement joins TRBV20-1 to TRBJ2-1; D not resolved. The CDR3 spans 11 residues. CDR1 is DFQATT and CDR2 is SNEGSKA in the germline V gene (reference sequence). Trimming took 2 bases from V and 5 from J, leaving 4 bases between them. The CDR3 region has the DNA TGCAGTGCTAGACGGAACAATGAGCAGTTCTTC. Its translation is CSARRNNEQFF.

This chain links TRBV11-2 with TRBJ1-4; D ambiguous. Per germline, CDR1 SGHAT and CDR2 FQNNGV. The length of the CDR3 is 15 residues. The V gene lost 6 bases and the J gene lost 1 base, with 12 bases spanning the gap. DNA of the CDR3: TGTGCCAGCAGGCTTCGGAGCCAAACTAATGAAAAACTGTTTTTT. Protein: CASRLRSQTNEKLFF.

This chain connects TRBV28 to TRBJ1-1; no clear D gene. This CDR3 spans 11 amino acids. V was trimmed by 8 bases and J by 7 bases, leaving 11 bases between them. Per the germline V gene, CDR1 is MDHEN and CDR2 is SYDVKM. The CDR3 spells CASRLRSEAFF. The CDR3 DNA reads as TGTGCCAGCCGACTCCGAAGTGAAGCTTTCTTT.

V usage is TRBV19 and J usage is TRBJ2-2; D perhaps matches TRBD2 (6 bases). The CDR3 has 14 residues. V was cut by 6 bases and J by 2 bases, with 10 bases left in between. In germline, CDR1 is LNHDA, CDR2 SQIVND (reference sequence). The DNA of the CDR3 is TGTGCCAGTAGGAGGGACTCCAACACCGGGGAGCTGTTTTTT. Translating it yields CASRRDSNTGELFF.

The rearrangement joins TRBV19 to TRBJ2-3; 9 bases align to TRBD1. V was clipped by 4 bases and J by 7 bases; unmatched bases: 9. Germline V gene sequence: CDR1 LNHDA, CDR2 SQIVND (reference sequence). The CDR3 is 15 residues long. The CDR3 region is CASSSPGTGTYTQYF. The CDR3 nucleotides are TGTGCCAGTAGTAGTCCTGGGACAGGGACATATACGCAGTATTTT.

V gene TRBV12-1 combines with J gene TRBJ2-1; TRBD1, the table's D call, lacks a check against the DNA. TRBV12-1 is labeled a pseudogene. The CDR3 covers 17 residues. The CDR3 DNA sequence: TGTGCCAGCAGCCTAGCCCCGGGACACATCTCCTACAATGAGCAGTTCTTC. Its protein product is CASSLAPGHISYNEQFF.

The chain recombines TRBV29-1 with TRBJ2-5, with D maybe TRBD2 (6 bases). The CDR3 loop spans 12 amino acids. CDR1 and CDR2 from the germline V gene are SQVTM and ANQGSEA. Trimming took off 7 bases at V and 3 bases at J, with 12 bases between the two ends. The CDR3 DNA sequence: TGCAGCGCCCTCGGGGGAGAAGAGACCCAGTACTTC. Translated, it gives CSALGGEETQYF.

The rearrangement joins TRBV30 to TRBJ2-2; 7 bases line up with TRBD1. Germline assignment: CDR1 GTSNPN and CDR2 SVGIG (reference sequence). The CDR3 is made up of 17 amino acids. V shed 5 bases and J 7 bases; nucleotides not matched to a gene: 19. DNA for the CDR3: TGTGCCTGGGGAACATATAGATCGGGACAGCTTCTCGGGGAGCTGTTTTTT. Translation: CAWGTYRSGQLLGELFF. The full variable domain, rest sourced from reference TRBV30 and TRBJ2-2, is SQTIHQWPATLVQPVGSPLSLECTVEGTSNPNLYWYRQAAGRGLQLLFYSVGIGQISSEVPQNLSASRPQDRQFILSSKKLLLSDSGFYLCAWGTYRSGQLLGELFFGEGSRLTVL.

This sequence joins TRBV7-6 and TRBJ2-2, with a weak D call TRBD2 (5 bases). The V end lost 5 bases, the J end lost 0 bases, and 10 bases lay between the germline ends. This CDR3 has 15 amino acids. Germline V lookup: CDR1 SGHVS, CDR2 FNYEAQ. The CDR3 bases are TGTGCCAGCAGCGCCGAGACTACGAACACCGGGGAGCTGTTTTTT. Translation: CASSAETTNTGELFF. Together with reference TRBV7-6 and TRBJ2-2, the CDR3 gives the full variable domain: GAGVSQSPRYKVTKRGQDVALRCDPISGHVSLYWYRQALGQGPEFLTYFNYEAQQDKSGLPNDRFSAERPEGSISTLTIQRTEQRDSAMYRCASSAETTNTGELFFGEGSRLTVL.